This passage covers 14 T cell receptor beta chains from one sample sequenced in a study of OX40 agonist ivuxolimab in advanced cancers. Using immunoSEQ multiplex PCR, the repertoire was profiled, and TCRdb retains in-frame clones only, with some absent. The sample lists 55,000 to 75,000 clones; roughly 92% were seen once. Sequencing was performed on CD4+ or CD8+ T cells sorted from blood, taken in a trial of the OX40 agonist ivuxolimab. The receptors were sampled from an adult with an advanced solid tumor such as melanoma, head and neck, liver or kidney cancer.

The V and J genes are TRBV7-6 and TRBJ2-3; D gene ambiguous. Trimming cost V 5 bases and J 0 bases, with 3 bases left between them. The CDR3 loop spans 12 amino acids. Per germline, CDR1 SGHVS and CDR2 FNYEAQ. This CDR3 is CASSTSTDTQYF. In DNA form, the CDR3 reads TGTGCCAGCAGCACTAGCACAGATACGCAGTATTTT.

V usage is TRBV6-5 and J usage is TRBJ1-2; no firm D call. Germline CDR1 and CDR2: MNHEY and SVGAGI. V lost 6 bases to trimming and J lost 4 bases, with 15 bases between them. The CDR3 has 14 residues. CDR3 in amino acids: CASRRDQTGYGYTF. CDR3 nucleotide sequence: TGTGCCAGCAGGAGGGATCAGACCGGCTATGGCTACACCTTC.

This CDR3 is CASRTDSINTEAFF. The CDR3 coding sequence is TGTGCCAGTAGAACGGACAGTATTAACACTGAAGCTTTCTTT. This chain joins TRBV19 and TRBJ1-1; D may be TRBD1 (6 bases). CDR3 length: 14 amino acids. In germline, CDR1 is LNHDA, CDR2 SQIVND (reference sequence). V gave up 6 bases and J gave up 2 bases, with 13 bases separating them.

This clone has more than one count but fewer than ten. The chain couples TRBV11-3 to TRBJ2-5; maybe TRBD1 (6 bases). Germline CDR1 reads SGHNT; CDR2 reads YENEEA. The CDR3 consists of 15 residues. Deletions cut 5 bases from V and 3 bases from J, with 16 bases between. Written as DNA, the CDR3 is TGTGCCAGCAGCGCTATCGCTGGACAGAAAGAGACCCAGTACTTC. Translation: CASSAIAGQKETQYF. The full variable domain, with the rest looked up from reference TRBV11-3 and TRBJ2-5, is EAGVVQSPRYKIIEKKQPVAFWCNPISGHNTLYWYLQNLGQGPELLIRYENEEAVDDSQLPKDRFSAERLKGVDSTLKIQPAELGDSAVYLCASSAIAGQKETQYFGPGTRLLVL.

This chain uses TRBV18 with TRBJ1-1; weak D call: TRBD1 (6 bases). Germline V gives CDR1 KGHSH, CDR2 LQKENI. V lost 6 bases, J lost 3 bases, and 11 bases lay in between. The length of the CDR3 is 13 residues. The CDR3: CASSERGDTEAFF. The CDR3 region has the DNA TGTGCCAGCTCCGAGAGGGGGGACACTGAAGCTTTCTTT.

This clone was observed once. V gene TRBV18 combines with J gene TRBJ2-3; 10 nucleotides match TRBD2. J lost 1 base, V lost 4 bases, and 17 bases had no gene match. Germline V lookup: CDR1 KGHSH, CDR2 LQKENI. The CDR3 is 20 residues long. CDR3: CASSQWFSSAGTSGTDTQYF. CDR3 nucleotide sequence: TGTGCCAGCTCACAGTGGTTCAGTTCGGCTGGGACTAGCGGCACAGATACGCAGTATTTT.

The chain links TRBV4-3 to TRBJ2-3; 8 bases map to TRBD2. Germline values: CDR1 LGHNA, CDR2 YSLEER. V gave up 1 base and J gave up 0 bases; unmatched junction bases: 6. The CDR3 spans 17 residues. The CDR3 DNA reads as TGCGCCAGCAGCCAAGGCCCAGCGGGGGCTAGCACAGATACGCAGTATTTT. This gives the protein CASSQGPAGASTDTQYF.

The gene calls are TRBV29-1 and TRBJ2-5; D perhaps matches TRBD1 (5 bases). This CDR3 has 14 amino acids. Trimming took off 5 bases at V and 2 bases at J, with 15 bases between the two ends. Germline V gene lookup returns CDR1 SQVTM and CDR2 ANQGSEA. The CDR3 bases are TGCAGCGTTCCGCAGGTGGGGCTACAAGAGACCCAGTACTTC. This gives the protein CSVPQVGLQETQYF.

This clone was counted once. The chain couples TRBV6-1 to TRBJ1-4; tentative D call: TRBD1 (6 bases). The CDR3 runs to 16 residues. Germline CDR1 MNHNS, CDR2 SASEGT. V lost 4 bases and J 2 bases, leaving 14 bases between the germline ends. The CDR3 DNA reads as TGTGCCAGCAGTGCCCCGAGGGGGTCCACTAATGAAAAACTGTTTTTT. Amino acid sequence: CASSAPRGSTNEKLFF.

The chain carries TRBV10-3 and TRBJ2-5, with TRBD1 identical over 8 bases. Per germline, CDR1 ENHRY and CDR2 SYGVKD. V dropped 5 bases and J dropped 4; count of bases not matched to a gene: 9. The length of the CDR3 is 15 residues. The CDR3 protein is CAISLGQGMGETQYF. As DNA, the CDR3 is TGTGCCATCAGTCTAGGACAGGGTATGGGAGAGACCCAGTACTTC.

The chain recombines TRBV30 with TRBJ1-1; 7 bases are shared with TRBD1. J gave up 4 bases and V 3 bases, and 5 bases lay outside the gene matches. The CDR3 has 13 residues. Germline lookup yields CDR1 GTSNPN and CDR2 SVGIG (reference sequence). CDR3 in DNA: TGTGCCTGGAGACAGGGGAGGGGCACTGAAGCTTTCTTT. It encodes CAWRQGRGTEAFF.

This rearrangement joins TRBV6-5 to TRBJ2-1; TRBD2 might be the D (6 bases). CDR3 length: 15 residues. V lost 10 bases and J 6 bases, leaving 22 bases between the germline ends. From germline, CDR1 is MNHEY and CDR2 SVGAGI. The CDR3 DNA follows: TGTGCCACCCGAGTGGCGGGATCTGTTATCAATGAGCAGTTCTTC. It yields the protein CATRVAGSVINEQFF.

This chain connects TRBV7-2 to TRBJ2-7; D tentatively fits TRBD1 or TRBD2 (5 bases each). V was cut by 2 bases and J by 0 bases, with 8 bases left in between. The CDR3 has 14 residues. Germline loops: CDR1 SGHTA, CDR2 FQGNSA. CDR3 sequence: CASSLFGTSYEQYF. The CDR3 bases are TGTGCCAGCAGCTTATTCGGGACCTCCTACGAGCAGTACTTC.

The V gene is TRBV7-9, the J gene TRBJ2-5; D might be TRBD2 (5 bases). V lost 5 bases and J lost 5, with 12 bases in between. In germline, CDR1 is SEHNR, CDR2 FQNEAQ (reference sequence). This CDR3 comprises 13 residues. The CDR3 region is CASSPITRETQYF. In nucleotides, the CDR3 is TGTGCCAGCAGCCCGATTACTAGGGAGACCCAGTACTTC.